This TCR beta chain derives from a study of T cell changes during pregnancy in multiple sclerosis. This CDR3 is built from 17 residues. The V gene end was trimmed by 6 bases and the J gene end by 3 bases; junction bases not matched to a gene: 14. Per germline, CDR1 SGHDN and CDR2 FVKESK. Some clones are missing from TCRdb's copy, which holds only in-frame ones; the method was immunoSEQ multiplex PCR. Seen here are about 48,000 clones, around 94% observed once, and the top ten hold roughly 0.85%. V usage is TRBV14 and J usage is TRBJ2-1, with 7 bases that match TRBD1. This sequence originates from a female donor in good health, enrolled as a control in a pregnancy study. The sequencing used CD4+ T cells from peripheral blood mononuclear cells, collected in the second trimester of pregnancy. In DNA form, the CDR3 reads TGTGCCAGCAGTCGCCGGGACAGAGGGTCGCTCTACAATGAGCAGTTCTTC. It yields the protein CASSRRDRGSLYNEQFF.